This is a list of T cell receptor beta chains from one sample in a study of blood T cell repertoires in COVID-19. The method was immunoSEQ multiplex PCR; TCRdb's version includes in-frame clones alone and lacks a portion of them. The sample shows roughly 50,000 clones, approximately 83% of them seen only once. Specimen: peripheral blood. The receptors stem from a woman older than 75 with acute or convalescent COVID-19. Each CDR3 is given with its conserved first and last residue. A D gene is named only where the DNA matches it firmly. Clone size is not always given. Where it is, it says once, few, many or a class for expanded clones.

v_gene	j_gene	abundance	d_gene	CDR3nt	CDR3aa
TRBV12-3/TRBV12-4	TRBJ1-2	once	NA	TGTGCCAGCAGCACTGACAGATCCTATGGCTACACCTTC	CASSTDRSYGYTF
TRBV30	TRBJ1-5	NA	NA	TGTGCCTGGAGTGAACAGCCGGGGCAGCCCCAGCATTTT	CAWSEQPGQPQHF
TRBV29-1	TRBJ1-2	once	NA	TGCAGCGTTGACGAGGGCGGCTACACCTTC	CSVDEGGYTF
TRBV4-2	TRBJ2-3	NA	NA	TGTGCCAGCAGCCAAGAAGAGACGAGCGGTATCACAGATACGCAGTATTTT	CASSQEETSGITDTQYF
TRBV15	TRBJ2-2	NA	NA	TGTGCCACCAGCAGAGCGAGGGAGAACACCGGGGAGCTGTTTTTT	CATSRARENTGELFF
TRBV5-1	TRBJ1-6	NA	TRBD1	TGCGCCAGCAGCTTGGGGGGGACAGCGTATAATTCACCCCTCCACTTT	CASSLGGTAYNSPLHF
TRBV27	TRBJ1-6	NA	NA	TGTGCCAGCAGTTTCCAGGGAGGGGGTTATAATTCACCCCTCCACTTT	CASSFQGGGYNSPLHF
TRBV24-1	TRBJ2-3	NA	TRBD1	TGTGCCACCAGCCACCCCGGGGGACAGGGGTTACCAGATACGCAGTATTTT	CATSHPGGQGLPDTQYF
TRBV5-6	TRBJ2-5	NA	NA	TGTGCCAGCAGCTTTCCCGGGGGTAGGGAGACCCAGTACTTC	CASSFPGGRETQYF
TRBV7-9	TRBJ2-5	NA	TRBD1	TGTGCCAGCAGCACAGGGACAGGGCAAGAGACCCAGTACTTC	CASSTGTGQETQYF